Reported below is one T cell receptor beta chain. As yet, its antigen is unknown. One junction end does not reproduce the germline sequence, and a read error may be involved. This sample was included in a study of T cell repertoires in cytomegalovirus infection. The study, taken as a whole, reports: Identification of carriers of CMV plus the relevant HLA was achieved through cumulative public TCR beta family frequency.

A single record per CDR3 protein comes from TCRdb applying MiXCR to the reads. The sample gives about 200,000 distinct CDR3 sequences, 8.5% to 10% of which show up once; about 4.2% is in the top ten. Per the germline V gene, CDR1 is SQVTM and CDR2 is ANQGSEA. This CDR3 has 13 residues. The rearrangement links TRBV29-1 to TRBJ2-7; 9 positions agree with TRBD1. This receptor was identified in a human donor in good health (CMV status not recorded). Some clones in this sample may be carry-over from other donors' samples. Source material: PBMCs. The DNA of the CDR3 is TGCAGCGTTGAAGGGGGACAGGGCTACGATCAGTACTTC. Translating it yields CSVEGGQGYDQYF.